In this sample, the clone carrying this TCR beta chain turned up many times. These data belong to a study of T-cell reconstitution after alpha-beta-depleted transplantation in children. Germline-derived CDR1 and CDR2 are SQVTM and ANQGSEA. With 4 bases removed from V and 6 bases from J, the gap between germline ends came to 13 bases. There are 13 residues in the CDR3. Unique molecular identifiers were used in preparing the TCRbeta library. TCRdb itself ran the PCR reads through MiXCR, one entry per CDR3 protein. The sample holds some 200,000 distinct CDR3 sequences; 8% to 10% are singletons and the top ten take over 5.5%.

The sample consisted of PBMCs from the stem cell graft donor, taken from the stem cell graft. This sequence joins TRBV29-1 and TRBJ1-5, with unresolved D. The receptor's source is a human donor who donated a stem cell graft to a child with acute lymphoblastic leukemia. The CDR3 reads CSVVTGVGQPQHF. The CDR3 DNA sequence: TGCAGCGTTGTTACGGGCGTGGGTCAGCCCCAGCATTTT.